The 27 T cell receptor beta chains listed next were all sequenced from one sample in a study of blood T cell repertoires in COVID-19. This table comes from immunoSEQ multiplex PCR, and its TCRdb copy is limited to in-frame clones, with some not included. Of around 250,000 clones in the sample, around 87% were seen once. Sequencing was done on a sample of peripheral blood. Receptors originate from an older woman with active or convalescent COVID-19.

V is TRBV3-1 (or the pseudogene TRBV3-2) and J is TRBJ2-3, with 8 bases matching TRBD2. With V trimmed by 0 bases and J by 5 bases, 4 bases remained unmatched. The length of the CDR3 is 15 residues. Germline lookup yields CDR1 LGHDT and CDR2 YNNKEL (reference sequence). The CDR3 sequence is CASSQDQLAVDTQYF. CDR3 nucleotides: TGTGCCAGCAGCCAAGATCAACTAGCGGTAGATACGCAGTATTTT.

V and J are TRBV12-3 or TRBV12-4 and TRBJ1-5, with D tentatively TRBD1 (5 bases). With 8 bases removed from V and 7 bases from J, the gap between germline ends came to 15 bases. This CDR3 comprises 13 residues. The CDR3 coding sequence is TGTGCCAGCCGAACCGGGGGTTTACAGCCCCAGCATTTT. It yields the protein CASRTGGLQPQHF.

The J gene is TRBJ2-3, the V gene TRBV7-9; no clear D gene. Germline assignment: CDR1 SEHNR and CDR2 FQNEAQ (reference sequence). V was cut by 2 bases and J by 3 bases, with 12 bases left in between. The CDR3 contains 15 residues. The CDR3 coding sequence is TGTGCCAGCAGCTTATACAGCTATGGGACAGATACGCAGTATTTT. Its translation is CASSLYSYGTDTQYF.

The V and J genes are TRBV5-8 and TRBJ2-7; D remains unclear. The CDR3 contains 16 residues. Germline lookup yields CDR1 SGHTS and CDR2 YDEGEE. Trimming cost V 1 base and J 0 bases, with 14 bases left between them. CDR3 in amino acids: CASSLIALLSSYEQYF. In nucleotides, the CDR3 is TGTGCCAGCAGCTTGATCGCTCTCCTTAGCTCCTACGAGCAGTACTTC. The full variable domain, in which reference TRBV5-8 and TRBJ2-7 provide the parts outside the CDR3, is EAGVTQSPTHLIKTRGQQATLRCSPISGHTSVYWYQQALGLGLQFLLWYDEGEERNRGNFPPRFSGRQFPNYSSELNVNALELEDSALYLCASSLIALLSSYEQYFGPGTRLTVT.

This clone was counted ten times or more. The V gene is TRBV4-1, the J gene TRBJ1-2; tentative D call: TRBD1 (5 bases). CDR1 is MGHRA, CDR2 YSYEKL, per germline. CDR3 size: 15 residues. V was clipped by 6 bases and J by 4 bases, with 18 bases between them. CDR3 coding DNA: TGCGCCAGCAGGCGACAGACAGATCTTGGCTATGGCTACACCTTC. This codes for CASRRQTDLGYGYTF.

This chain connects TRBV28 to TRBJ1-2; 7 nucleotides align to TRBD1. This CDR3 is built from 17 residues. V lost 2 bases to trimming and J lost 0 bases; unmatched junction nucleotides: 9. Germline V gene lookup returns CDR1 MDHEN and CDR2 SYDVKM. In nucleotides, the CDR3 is TGTGCCAGCAGTTTAGGGGTCACAGGGGTTACTAACTATGGCTACACCTTC. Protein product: CASSLGVTGVTNYGYTF.

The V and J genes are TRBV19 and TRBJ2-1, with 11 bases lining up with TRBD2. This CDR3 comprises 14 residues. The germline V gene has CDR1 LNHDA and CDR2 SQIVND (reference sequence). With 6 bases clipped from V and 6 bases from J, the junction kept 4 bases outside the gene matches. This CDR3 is CASSGTSGLNEQFF. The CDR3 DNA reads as TGTGCCAGTAGCGGGACTAGCGGCCTCAATGAGCAGTTCTTC.

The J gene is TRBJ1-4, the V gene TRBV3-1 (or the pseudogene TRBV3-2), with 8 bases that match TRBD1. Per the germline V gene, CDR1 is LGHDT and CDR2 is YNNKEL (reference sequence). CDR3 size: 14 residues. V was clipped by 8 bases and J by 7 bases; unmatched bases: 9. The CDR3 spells CASGRTGTGEKLFF. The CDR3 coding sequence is TGTGCCAGCGGACGGACAGGGACGGGTGAAAAACTGTTTTTT.

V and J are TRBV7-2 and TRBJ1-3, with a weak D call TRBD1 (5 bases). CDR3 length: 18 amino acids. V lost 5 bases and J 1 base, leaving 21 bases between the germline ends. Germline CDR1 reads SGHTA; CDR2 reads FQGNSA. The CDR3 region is CASSLAPLARDSGNTIYF. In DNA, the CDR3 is TGTGCCAGCAGCCTCGCTCCCCTCGCCAGGGATTCTGGAAACACCATATATTTT.

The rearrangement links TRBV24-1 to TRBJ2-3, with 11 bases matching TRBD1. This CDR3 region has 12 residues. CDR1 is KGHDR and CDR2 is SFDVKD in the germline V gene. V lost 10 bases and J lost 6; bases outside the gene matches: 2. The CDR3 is CATGQGADTQYF. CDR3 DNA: TGTGCCACTGGACAGGGGGCTGATACGCAGTATTTT.

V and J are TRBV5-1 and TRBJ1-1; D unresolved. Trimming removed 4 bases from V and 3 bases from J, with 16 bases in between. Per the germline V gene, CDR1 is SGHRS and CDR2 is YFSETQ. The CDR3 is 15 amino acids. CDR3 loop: CASSGTGSLDTEAFF. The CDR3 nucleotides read TGCGCCAGCAGCGGCACCGGGTCCCTTGACACTGAAGCTTTCTTT.

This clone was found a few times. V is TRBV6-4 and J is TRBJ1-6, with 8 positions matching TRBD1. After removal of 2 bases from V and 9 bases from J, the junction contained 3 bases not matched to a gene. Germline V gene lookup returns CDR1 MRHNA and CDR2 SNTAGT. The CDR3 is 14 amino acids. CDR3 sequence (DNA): TGTGCCAGCAGTGACCAGGGGGCAGGTTCACCCCTCCACTTT. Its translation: CASSDQGAGSPLHF.

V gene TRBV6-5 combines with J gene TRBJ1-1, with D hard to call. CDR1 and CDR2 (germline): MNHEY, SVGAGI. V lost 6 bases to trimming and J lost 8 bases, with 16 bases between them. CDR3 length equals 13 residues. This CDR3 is CASRTNEDKEAFF. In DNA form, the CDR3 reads TGTGCCAGCAGGACGAACGAGGATAAAGAAGCTTTCTTT.

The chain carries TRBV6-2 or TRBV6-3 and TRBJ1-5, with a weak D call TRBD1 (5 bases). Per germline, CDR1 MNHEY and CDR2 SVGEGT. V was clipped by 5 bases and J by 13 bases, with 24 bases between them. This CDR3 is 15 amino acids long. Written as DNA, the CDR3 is TGTGCCAGCAGTCAACTCCGCCCTATTGACGGGGGGCAGCATTTT. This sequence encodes CASSQLRPIDGGQHF.

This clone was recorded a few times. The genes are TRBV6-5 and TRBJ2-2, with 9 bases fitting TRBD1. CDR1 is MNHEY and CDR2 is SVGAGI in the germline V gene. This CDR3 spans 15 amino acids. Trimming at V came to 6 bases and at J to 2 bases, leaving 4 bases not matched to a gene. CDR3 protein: CASSKQGANTGELFF. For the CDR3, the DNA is TGTGCCAGCAGCAAACAGGGGGCTAACACCGGGGAGCTGTTTTTT.

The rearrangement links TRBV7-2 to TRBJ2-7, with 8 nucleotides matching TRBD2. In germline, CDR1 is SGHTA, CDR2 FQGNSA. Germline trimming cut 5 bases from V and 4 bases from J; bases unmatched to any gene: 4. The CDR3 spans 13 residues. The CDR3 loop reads CASSPRGGYEQYF. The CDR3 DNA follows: TGTGCCAGCAGCCCTCGGGGGGGATACGAGCAGTACTTC. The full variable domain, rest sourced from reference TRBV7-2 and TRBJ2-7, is GAGVSQSPSNKVTEKGKDVELRCDPISGHTALYWYRQSLGQGLEFLIYFQGNSAPDKSGLPSDRFSAERTGGSVSTLTIQRTQQEDSAVYLCASSPRGGYEQYFGPGTRLTVT.

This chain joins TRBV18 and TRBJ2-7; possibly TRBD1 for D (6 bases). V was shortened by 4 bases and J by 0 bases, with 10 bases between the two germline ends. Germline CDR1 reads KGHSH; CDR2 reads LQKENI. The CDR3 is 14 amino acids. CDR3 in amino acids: CASSLKDSSYEQYF. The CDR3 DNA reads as TGTGCCAGCTCACTTAAGGACAGCTCCTACGAGCAGTACTTC.

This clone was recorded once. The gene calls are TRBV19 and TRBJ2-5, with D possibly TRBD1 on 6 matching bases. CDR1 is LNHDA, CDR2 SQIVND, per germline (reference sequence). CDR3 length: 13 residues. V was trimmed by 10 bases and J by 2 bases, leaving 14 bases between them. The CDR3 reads CATSQGWQETQYF. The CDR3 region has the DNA TGTGCCACCTCTCAGGGGTGGCAAGAGACCCAGTACTTC.

The CDR3 DNA follows: TGTGCCAGCAGCTATCTGGAGACCCAGTACTTC. This gives the protein CASSYLETQYF. V gene TRBV7-2 combines with J gene TRBJ2-5; the D is unclear. V lost 4 bases, J lost 5 bases, and 5 bases lay in between. The CDR3 length is 11 residues. The germline CDR1 and CDR2 sequences are SGHTA and FQGNSA.

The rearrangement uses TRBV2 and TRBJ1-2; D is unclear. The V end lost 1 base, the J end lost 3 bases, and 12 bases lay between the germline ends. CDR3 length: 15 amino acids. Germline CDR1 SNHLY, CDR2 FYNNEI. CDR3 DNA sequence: TGTGCCAGCAGTGAAGTGGCGGCAGCCTACTATGGCTACACCTTC. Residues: CASSEVAAAYYGYTF.

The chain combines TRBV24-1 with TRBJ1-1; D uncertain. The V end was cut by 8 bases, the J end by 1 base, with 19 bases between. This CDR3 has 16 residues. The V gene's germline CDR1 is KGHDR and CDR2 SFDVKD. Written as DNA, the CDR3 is TGTGCCACCATCTACCTAGATCGGCGGCCGAACACTGAAGCTTTCTTT. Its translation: CATIYLDRRPNTEAFF.

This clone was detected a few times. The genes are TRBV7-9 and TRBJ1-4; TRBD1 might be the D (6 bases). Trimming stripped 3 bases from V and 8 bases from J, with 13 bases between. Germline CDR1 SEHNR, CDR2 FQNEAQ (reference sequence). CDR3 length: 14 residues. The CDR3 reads CASSFAGGREKLFF. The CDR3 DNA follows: TGTGCCAGCAGCTTTGCGGGGGGCCGGGAAAAACTGTTTTTT.

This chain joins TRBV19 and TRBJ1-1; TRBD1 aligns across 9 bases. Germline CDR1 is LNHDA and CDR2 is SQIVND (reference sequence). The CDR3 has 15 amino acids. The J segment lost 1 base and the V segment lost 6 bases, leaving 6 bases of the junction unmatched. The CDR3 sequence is CASRTGQGGNTEAFF. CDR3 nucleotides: TGTGCCAGTAGGACGGGACAGGGAGGGAACACTGAAGCTTTCTTT.

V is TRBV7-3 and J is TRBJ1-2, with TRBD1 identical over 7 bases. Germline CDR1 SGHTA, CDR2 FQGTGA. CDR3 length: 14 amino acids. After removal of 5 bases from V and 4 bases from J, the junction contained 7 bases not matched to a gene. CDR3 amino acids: CASSPTGVPYGYTF. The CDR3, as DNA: TGTGCCAGCAGCCCAACAGGGGTTCCCTATGGCTACACCTTC.

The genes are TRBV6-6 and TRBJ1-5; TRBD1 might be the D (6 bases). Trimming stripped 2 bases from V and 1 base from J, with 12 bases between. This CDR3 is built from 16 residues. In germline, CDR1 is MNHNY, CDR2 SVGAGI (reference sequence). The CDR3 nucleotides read TGTGCCAGCAGTTACGGGGGGGCTGGGAGCAATCAGCCCCAGCATTTT. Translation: CASSYGGAGSNQPQHF.

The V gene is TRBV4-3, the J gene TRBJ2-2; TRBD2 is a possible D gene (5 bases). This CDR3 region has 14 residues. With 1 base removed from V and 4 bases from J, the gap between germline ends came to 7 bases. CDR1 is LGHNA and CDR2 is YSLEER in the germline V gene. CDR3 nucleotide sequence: TGCGCCAGCAGCCAAGCAGAGGGCACCGGGGAGCTGTTTTTT. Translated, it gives CASSQAEGTGELFF.

Here the CDR3 reads CASSQGNNQPQHF. In nucleotides, the CDR3 is TGCGCCAGCAGCCAGGGAAACAATCAGCCCCAGCATTTT. The chain has TRBV10-1 and TRBJ1-5; the D gene is possibly TRBD1 (5 bases). The CDR3 is 13 residues long. Per germline, CDR1 WNHNN and CDR2 SYGVQD (reference sequence). The V end lost 6 bases, the J end lost 3 bases, and 9 bases lay between the germline ends.